The sequence of this TCR beta chain was determined in a study of shared clonotypes between healthy human individuals. Measured with immunoSEQ multiplex PCR; TCRdb has only the in-frame clones, and not every one. The data show 2.5 million or so clones, with around nine tenths seen just once and about 0.13% held by the top ten. This CDR3 has 17 amino acids. Germline-derived CDR1 and CDR2 are MDHEN and SYDVKM. V lost 7 bases to trimming and J lost 0 bases; unmatched junction nucleotides: 10. Overall study results and limits: Blood was the only sampled material, and tissue repertoires likely differ.

The authors divided CD4+ cells into CD45RA+ naive and CD45RA-negative memory subsets. As regards this clone: The antigen is undetermined.

The chain combines TRBV28 with TRBJ2-3, with TRBD1 identical over 10 bases. Sequencing was performed on naive CD4+ T cells sorted from blood. Specified subset: CD45RA+ positively selected. This sequence originates from a man aged 18 to 35 in good health. DNA of the CDR3: TGTGCCAGCACCCAGACAGGGGGCTGGACTAGCACAGATACGCAGTATTTT. Its protein product is CASTQTGGWTSTDTQYF.